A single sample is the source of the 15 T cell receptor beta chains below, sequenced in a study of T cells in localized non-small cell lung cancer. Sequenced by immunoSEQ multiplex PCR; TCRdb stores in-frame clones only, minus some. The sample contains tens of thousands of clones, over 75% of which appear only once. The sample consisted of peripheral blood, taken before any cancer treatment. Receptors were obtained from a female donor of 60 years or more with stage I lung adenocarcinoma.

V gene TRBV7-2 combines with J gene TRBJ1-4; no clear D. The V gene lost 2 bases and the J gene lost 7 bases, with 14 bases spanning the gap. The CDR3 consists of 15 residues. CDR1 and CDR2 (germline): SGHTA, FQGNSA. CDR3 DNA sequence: TGTGCCAGCAGCTTATCCCCCCCTCGGACTGAAAAACTGTTTTTT. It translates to CASSLSPPRTEKLFF.

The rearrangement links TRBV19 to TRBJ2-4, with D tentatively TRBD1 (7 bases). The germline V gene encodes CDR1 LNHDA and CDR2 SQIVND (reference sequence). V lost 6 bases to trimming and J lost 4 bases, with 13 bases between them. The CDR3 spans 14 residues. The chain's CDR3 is CASSSPGGKNIQYF. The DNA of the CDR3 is TGTGCCAGTAGCTCCCCAGGGGGGAAAAACATTCAGTACTTC. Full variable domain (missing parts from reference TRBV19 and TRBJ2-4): DGGITQSPKYLFRKEGQNVTLSCEQNLNHDAMYWYRQDPGQGLRLIYYSQIVNDFQKGDIAEGYSVSREKKESFPLTVTSAQKNPTAFYLCASSSPGGKNIQYFGAGTRLSVL.

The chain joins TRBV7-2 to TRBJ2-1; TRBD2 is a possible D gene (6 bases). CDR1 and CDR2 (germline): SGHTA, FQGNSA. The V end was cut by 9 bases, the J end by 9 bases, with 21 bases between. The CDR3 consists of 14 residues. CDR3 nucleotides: TGTGCCAGTAAAATAGCGGCCCGCAATGGTGAGCAGTTCTTC. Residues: CASKIAARNGEQFF.

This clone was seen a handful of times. CDR3: CASSYSVYTGYTF. CDR3 bases: TGTGCCAGCAGTTACTCGGTTTATACTGGCTACACCTTC. V and J are TRBV6-5 and TRBJ1-2; the D is unclear. Trimming stripped 0 bases from V and 7 bases from J, with 9 bases between. There are 13 residues in the CDR3. Germline CDR1 is MNHEY and CDR2 is SVGAGI.

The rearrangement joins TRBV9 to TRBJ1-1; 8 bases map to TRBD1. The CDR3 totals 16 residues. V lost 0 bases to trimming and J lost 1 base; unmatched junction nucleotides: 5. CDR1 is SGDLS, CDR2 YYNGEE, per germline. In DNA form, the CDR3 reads TGTGCCAGCAGCGTAGTCCCGGACAGGGAGAACACTGAAGCTTTCTTT. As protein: CASSVVPDRENTEAFF.

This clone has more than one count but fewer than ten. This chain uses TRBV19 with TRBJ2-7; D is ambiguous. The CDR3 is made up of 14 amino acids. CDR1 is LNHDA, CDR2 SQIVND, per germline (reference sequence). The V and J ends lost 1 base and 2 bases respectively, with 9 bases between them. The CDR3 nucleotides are TGTGCCAGTAGTATAGTCCTTCACCCCTACGAGCAGTACTTC. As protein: CASSIVLHPYEQYF.

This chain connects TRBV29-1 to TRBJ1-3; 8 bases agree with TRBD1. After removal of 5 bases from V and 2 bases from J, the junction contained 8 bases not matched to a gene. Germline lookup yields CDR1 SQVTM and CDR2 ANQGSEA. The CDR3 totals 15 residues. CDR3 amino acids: CSVITTGGTGNTIYF. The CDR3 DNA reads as TGCAGCGTTATTACTACAGGGGGAACTGGAAACACCATATATTTT.

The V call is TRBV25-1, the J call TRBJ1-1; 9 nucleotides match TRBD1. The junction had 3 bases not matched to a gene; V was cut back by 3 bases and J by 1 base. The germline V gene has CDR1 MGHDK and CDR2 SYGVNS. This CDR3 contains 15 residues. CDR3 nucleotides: TGTGCCAGCAGTGATCGGGACAGGGAGAACACTGAAGCTTTCTTT. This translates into CASSDRDRENTEAFF. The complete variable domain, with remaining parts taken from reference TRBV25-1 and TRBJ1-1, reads EADIYQTPRYLVIGTGKKITLECSQTMGHDKMYWYQQDPGMELHLIHYSYGVNSTEKGDLSSESTVSRIRTEHFPLTLESARPSHTSQYLCASSDRDRENTEAFFGQGTRLTVV.

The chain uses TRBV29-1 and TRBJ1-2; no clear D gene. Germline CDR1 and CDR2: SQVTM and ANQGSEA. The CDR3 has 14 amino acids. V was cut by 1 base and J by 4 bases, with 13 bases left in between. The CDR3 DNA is TGCAGCGTTGAAGGGGAGGCCAGAGTCTATGGCTACACCTTC. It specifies CSVEGEARVYGYTF.

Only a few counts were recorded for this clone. The CDR3 nucleotides read TGTGCCAGCAGCTTAGCGCTTGCCGATGAGCAGTTCTTC. Translated: CASSLALADEQFF. The gene calls are TRBV7-2 and TRBJ2-1; unclear D gene. The V end lost 0 bases, the J end lost 8 bases, and 8 bases lay between the germline ends. The germline V gene has CDR1 SGHTA and CDR2 FQGNSA. The CDR3 covers 13 residues.

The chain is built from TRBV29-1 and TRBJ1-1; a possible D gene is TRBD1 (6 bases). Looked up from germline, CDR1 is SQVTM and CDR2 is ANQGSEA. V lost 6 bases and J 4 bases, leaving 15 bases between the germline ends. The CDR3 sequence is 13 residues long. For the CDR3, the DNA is TGCAGCGTCGCAACAGGGATGGGCACTGAAGCTTTCTTT. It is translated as CSVATGMGTEAFF. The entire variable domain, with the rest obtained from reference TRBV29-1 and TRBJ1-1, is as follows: SAVISQKPSRDICQRGTSLTIQCQVDSQVTMMFWYRQQPGQSLTLIATANQGSEATYESGFVIDKFPISRPNLTFSTLTVSNMSPEDSSIYLCSVATGMGTEAFFGQGTRLTVV.

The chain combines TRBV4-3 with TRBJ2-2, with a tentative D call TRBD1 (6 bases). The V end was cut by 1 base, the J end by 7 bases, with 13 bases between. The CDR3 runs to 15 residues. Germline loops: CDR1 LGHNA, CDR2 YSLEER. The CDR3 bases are TGCGCCAGCAGCCAAGGACAGGCTCTGAGCGGGGAGCTGTTTTTT. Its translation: CASSQGQALSGELFF.

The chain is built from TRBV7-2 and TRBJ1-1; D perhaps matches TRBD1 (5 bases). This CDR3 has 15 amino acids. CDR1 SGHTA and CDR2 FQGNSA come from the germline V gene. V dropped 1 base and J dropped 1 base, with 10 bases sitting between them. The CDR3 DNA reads TGTGCCAGCAGCTTAGATAGACAGAGGAACACTGAAGCTTTCTTT. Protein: CASSLDRQRNTEAFF.

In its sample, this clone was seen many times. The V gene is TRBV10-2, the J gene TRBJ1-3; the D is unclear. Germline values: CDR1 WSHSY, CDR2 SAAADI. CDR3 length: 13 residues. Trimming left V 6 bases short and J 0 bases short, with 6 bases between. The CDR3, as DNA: TGCGCCAGCAGAGTTGACTCTGGAAACACCATATATTTT. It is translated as CASRVDSGNTIYF.

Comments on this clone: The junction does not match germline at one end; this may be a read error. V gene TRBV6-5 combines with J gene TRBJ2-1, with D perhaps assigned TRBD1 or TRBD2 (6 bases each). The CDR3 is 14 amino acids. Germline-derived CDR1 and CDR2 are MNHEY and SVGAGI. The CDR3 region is CASSWDGGYSEQFF. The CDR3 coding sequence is TGTGCCAGCAGTTGGGACGGGGGCTACAGTGAGCAGTTCTTC.